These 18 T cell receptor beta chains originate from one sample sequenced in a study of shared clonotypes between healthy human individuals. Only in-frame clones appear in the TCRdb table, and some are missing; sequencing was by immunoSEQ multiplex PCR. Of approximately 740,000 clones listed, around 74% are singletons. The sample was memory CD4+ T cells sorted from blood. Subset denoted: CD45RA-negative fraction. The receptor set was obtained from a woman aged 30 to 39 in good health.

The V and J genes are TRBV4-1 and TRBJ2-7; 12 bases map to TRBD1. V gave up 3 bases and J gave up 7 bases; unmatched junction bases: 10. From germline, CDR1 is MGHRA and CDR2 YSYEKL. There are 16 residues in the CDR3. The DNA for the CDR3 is TGCGCCAGCAGCCAGTATGGGACAGGGGGCAAGGGGGAGCAGTACTTC. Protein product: CASSQYGTGGKGEQYF.

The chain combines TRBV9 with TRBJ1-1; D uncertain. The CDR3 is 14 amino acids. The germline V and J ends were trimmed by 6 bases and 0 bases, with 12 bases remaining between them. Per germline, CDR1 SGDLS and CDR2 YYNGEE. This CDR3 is CASTPQTMNTEAFF. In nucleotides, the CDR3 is TGTGCCAGCACCCCCCAGACCATGAACACTGAAGCTTTCTTT.

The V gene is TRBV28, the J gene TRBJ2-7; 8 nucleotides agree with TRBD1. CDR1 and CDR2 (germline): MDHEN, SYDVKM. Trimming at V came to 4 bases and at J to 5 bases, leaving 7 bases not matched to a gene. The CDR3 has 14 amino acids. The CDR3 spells CASSSPGGADEQYF. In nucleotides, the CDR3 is TGTGCCAGCAGTTCCCCAGGGGGCGCGGACGAGCAGTACTTC. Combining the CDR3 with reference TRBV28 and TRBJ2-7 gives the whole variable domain DVKVTQSSRYLVKRTGEKVFLECVQDMDHENMFWYRQDPGLGLRLIYFSYDVKMKEKGDIPEGYSVSREKKERFSLILESASTNQTSMYLCASSSPGGADEQYFGPGTRLTVT.

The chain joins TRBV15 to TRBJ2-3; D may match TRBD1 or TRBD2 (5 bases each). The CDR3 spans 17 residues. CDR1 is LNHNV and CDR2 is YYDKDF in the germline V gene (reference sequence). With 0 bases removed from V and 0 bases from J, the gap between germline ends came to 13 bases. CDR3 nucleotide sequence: TGTGCCACCAGCAGAGATCTGTCGGGGCTAAGCACAGATACGCAGTATTTT. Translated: CATSRDLSGLSTDTQYF.

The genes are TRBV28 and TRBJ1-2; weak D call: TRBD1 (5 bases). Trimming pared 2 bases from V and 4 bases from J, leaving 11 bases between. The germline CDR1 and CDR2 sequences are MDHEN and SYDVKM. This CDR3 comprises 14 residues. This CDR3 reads CASSLGADGYGYTF. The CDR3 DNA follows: TGTGCCAGCAGTTTAGGGGCGGACGGCTATGGCTACACCTTC.

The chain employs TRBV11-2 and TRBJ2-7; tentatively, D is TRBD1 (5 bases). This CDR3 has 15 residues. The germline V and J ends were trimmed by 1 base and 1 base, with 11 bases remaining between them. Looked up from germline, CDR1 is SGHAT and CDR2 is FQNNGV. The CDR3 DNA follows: TGTGCCAGCAGCTTAGCGCTGGCAGGGTCCTACGAGCAGTACTTC. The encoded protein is CASSLALAGSYEQYF.

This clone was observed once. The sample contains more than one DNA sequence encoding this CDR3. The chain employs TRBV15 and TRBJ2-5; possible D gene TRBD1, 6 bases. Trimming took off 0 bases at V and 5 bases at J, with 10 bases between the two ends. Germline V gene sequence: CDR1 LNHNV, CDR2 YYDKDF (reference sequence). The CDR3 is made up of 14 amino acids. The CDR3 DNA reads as TGTGCCACCAGCAGAGATTTGGGGGCCGAGACCCAGTACTTC. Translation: CATSRDLGAETQYF. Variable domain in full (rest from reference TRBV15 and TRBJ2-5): DAMVIQNPRYQVTQFGKPVTLSCSQTLNHNVMYWYQQKSSQAPKLLFHYYDKDFNNEADTPDNFQSRRPNTSFCFLDIRSPGLGDTAMYLCATSRDLGAETQYFGPGTRLLVL.

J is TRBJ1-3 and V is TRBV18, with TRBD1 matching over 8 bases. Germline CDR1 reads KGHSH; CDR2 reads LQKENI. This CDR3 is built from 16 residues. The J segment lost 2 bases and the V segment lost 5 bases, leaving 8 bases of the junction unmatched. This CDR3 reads CASSSTGDWAGNTIYF. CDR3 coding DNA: TGTGCCAGCTCATCGACAGGGGACTGGGCTGGAAACACCATATATTTT.

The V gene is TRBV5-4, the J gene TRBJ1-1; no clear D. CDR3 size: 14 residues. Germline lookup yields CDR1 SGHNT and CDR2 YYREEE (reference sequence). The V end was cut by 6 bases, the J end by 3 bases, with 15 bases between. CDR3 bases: TGTGCCAGCACGCGGGCATTAGAATACACTGAAGCTTTCTTT. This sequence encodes CASTRALEYTEAFF.

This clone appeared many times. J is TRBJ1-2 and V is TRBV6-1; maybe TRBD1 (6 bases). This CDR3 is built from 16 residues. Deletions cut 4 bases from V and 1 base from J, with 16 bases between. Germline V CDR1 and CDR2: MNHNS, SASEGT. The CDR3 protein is CASSGAWGRDNYGYTF. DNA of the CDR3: TGTGCCAGCAGTGGAGCGTGGGGGCGTGATAACTATGGCTACACCTTC.

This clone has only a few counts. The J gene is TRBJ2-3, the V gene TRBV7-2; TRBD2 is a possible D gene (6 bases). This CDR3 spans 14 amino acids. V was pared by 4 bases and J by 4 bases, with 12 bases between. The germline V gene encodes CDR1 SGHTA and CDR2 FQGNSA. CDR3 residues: CASSSGPSADTQYF. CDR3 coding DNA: TGTGCCAGCAGCTCTGGTCCTAGCGCAGATACGCAGTATTTT.

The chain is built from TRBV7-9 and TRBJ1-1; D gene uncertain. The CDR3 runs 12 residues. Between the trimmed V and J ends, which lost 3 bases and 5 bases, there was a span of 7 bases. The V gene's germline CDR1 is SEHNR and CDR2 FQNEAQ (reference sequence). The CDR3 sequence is CASSFGVTEAFF. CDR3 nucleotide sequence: TGTGCCAGCAGCTTTGGGGTAACTGAAGCTTTCTTT.

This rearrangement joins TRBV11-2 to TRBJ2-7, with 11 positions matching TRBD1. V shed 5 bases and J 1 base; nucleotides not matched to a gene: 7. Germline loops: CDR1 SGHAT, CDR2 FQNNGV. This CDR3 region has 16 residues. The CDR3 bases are TGTGCCAGCAGCACACGGACAGGGGGCGGTTCCTACGAGCAGTACTTC. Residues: CASSTRTGGGSYEQYF. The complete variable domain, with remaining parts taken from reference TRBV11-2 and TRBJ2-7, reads EAGVAQSPRYKIIEKRQSVAFWCNPISGHATLYWYQQILGQGPKLLIQFQNNGVVDDSQLPKDRFSAERLKGVDSTLKIQPAKLEDSAVYLCASSTRTGGGSYEQYFGPGTRLTVT.

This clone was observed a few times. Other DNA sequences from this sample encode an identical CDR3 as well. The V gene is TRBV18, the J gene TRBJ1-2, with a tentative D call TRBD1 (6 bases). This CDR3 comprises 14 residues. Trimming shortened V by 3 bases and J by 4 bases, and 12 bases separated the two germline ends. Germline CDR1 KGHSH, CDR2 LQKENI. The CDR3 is CASSPRQESYGYTF. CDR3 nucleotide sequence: TGTGCCAGCTCACCGAGACAGGAGAGCTATGGCTACACCTTC.

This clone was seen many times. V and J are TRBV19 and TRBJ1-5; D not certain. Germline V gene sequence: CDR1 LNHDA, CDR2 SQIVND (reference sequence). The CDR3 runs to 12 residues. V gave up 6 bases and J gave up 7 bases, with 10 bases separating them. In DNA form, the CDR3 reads TGTGCCAGTAGACCAATGGGCCAGCCCCAGCATTTT. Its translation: CASRPMGQPQHF.

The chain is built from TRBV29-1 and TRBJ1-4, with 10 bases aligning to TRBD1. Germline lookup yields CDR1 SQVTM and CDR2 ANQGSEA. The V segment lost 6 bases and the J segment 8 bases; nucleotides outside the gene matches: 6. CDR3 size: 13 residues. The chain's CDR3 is CSVAGQGGEKLFF. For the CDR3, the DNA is TGCAGCGTGGCCGGACAGGGGGGCGAAAAACTGTTTTTT.

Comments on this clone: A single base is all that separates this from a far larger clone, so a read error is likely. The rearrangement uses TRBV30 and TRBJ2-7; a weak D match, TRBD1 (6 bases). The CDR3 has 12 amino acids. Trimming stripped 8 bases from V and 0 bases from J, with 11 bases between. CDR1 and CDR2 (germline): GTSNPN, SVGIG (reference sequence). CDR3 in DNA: TGTGCCGGGACACAGAGCTCCTACGAGCAGTACTTC. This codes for CAGTQSSYEQYF.

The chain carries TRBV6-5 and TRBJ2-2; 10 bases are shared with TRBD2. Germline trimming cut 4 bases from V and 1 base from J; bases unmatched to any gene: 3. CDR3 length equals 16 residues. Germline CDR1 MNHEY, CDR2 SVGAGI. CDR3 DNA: TGTGCCAGCAGTTCCTGGACTAGCGGGAACACCGGGGAGCTGTTTTTT. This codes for CASSSWTSGNTGELFF.